Each of the 31 T cell receptor beta chains below was sequenced from the same sample in a study of cytomegalovirus exposure and HLA in healthy donors. This PCR relied on a set of 60 Vbeta primers and 13 Jbeta primers. TCRdb's table, derived via immunoSEQ multiplex PCR, lists solely in-frame clones and lacks some. The sample's table shows about 58,000 clones. Material for sequencing was PBMCs. These receptors were collected from a woman aged 18-29 years in good health and CMV-seronegative.

The chain recombines TRBV28 with TRBJ1-1; 7 positions agree with TRBD1. Germline V CDR1 and CDR2: MDHEN, SYDVKM. This CDR3 is built from 15 residues. Losses at the gene ends were 6 bases for V and 4 bases for J; bases not matched to a gene: 11. CDR3 residues: CASRAQTGLSTEAFF. CDR3 coding DNA: TGTGCCAGCAGAGCCCAGACAGGGTTGAGCACTGAAGCTTTCTTT.

This chain joins TRBV5-4 and TRBJ1-2; D not resolved. This CDR3 comprises 13 residues. V was cut by 3 bases and J by 5 bases, with 11 bases left in between. Germline V gene lookup returns CDR1 SGHNT and CDR2 YYREEE (reference sequence). CDR3 coding DNA: TGTGCCAGCAGCTCGACAAGTTCTTATGGCTACACCTTC. Translation gives CASSSTSSYGYTF.

This rearrangement joins TRBV19 to TRBJ1-1; TRBD1 matches 10 bases. The germline V gene encodes CDR1 LNHDA and CDR2 SQIVND (reference sequence). This CDR3 has 14 residues. J was trimmed by 3 bases and V by 10 bases; bases with no gene match: 8. CDR3 DNA sequence: TGTGCCACCGTTTCAGGACAGGGGGACACTGAAGCTTTCTTT. It is translated as CATVSGQGDTEAFF. Complete variable domain (other parts from reference TRBV19 and TRBJ1-1): DGGITQSPKYLFRKEGQNVTLSCEQNLNHDAMYWYRQDPGQGLRLIYYSQIVNDFQKGDIAEGYSVSREKKESFPLTVTSAQKNPTAFYLCATVSGQGDTEAFFGQGTRLTVV.

The chain recombines TRBV6-6 with TRBJ1-1; the match to TRBD1 covers 8 bases. The J segment lost 4 bases and the V segment lost 10 bases, leaving 11 bases of the junction unmatched. The germline V gene encodes CDR1 MNHNY and CDR2 SVGAGI (reference sequence). The CDR3 runs to 14 residues. CDR3 loop: CATRTGKVSTEAFF. The CDR3 coding sequence is TGTGCCACACGGACAGGGAAAGTCTCCACTGAAGCTTTCTTT.

The rearrangement links TRBV21-1 to TRBJ2-7; the table names TRBD1, a call not compared with the DNA. TRBV21-1 is a documented pseudogene. The CDR3 sequence is 13 residues long. The CDR3 reads CASSKRHSYEQYF. The CDR3 DNA reads as TGTGCCAGCAGCAAAAGACACTCCTACGAGCAGTACTTC.

This chain links TRBV6-5 with TRBJ1-1; 8 bases match TRBD1. CDR1 MNHEY and CDR2 SVGAGI come from the germline V gene. The CDR3 contains 14 residues. Trimming at V came to 4 bases and at J to 5 bases, leaving 6 bases not matched to a gene. The CDR3 bases are TGTGCCAGCAGTTTCTTACAGGGGGAAACTGAAGCTTTCTTT. Translated: CASSFLQGETEAFF.

The rearrangement uses TRBV10-1 and TRBJ2-3, with 9 bases identical to TRBD1. Germline CDR1 is WNHNN and CDR2 is SYGVQD (reference sequence). Unmatched junction bases numbered 6, after V lost 4 bases and J lost 4 bases. There are 15 residues in the CDR3. The CDR3 sequence is CASSGGQGWADTQYF. CDR3 nucleotides: TGCGCCAGCAGTGGAGGACAGGGGTGGGCAGATACGCAGTATTTT.

Comment on this clone: Within the sample, other DNA sequences also encode this same CDR3. This chain uses TRBV5-1 with TRBJ2-2; D is perhaps TRBD2 (5 bases). The germline V and J ends were trimmed by 0 bases and 8 bases, with 11 bases remaining between them. Germline lookup yields CDR1 SGHRS and CDR2 YFSETQ. CDR3 length: 14 amino acids. The CDR3 region is CASSLAGVVGELFF. For the CDR3, the DNA is TGCGCCAGCAGCTTGGCCGGGGTTGTGGGGGAGCTGTTTTTT.

This chain uses TRBV4-1 with TRBJ1-4; 11 bases are a match to TRBD1. This CDR3 has 15 residues. Trimming took 3 bases from V and 10 from J; bases not matched to a gene: 7. Germline V CDR1 and CDR2: MGHRA, YSYEKL. The CDR3 here is CASSHPDRGLVKLFF. The CDR3 DNA is TGCGCCAGCAGCCACCCGGACAGGGGGCTCGTAAAACTGTTTTTT.

The chain recombines TRBV9 with TRBJ2-2; D unresolved. The V end lost 2 bases, the J end lost 6 bases, and 17 bases lay between the germline ends. Germline CDR1 is SGDLS and CDR2 is YYNGEE. This CDR3 contains 16 residues. Written as DNA, the CDR3 is TGTGCCAGCAGCGTTATGACTGCCTCTATCCCCGGGGAGCTGTTTTTT. The encoded protein is CASSVMTASIPGELFF.

The gene calls are TRBV27 and TRBJ2-2; a possible D gene is TRBD2 (5 bases). The germline gives CDR1 MNHEY, CDR2 SMNVEV (reference sequence). CDR3 size: 13 residues. V was shortened by 4 bases and J by 3 bases, with 6 bases between the two germline ends. The DNA for the CDR3 is TGTGCCAGCAGTTCGGGATACACCGGGGAGCTGTTTTTT. As protein: CASSSGYTGELFF.

J is TRBJ1-1 and V is TRBV25-1; 9 bases line up with TRBD1. V was pared by 6 bases and J by 1 base, with 6 bases of the junction left unmatched. Germline values: CDR1 MGHDK, CDR2 SYGVNS. The length of the CDR3 is 15 residues. The CDR3 here is CASSNEGQGNTEAFF. CDR3 bases: TGTGCCAGCAGCAATGAGGGACAGGGGAACACTGAAGCTTTCTTT.

The CDR3 region has the DNA TGTGCCAGCAGTTACTCGCAGGGGGATCAGCCCCAGCATTTT. Protein product: CASSYSQGDQPQHF. This chain uses TRBV6-6 with TRBJ1-5; 7 nucleotides line up with TRBD1. The CDR3 spans 14 residues. Germline CDR1 MNHNY, CDR2 SVGAGI (reference sequence). The junction had 1 base not matched to a gene; V was cut back by 0 bases and J by 5 bases.

V gene TRBV6-1 combines with J gene TRBJ1-1; TRBD1 aligns across 12 bases. In germline, CDR1 is MNHNS, CDR2 SASEGT. The V segment lost 3 bases and the J segment 10 bases; nucleotides outside the gene matches: 6. The CDR3 sequence is 14 residues long. The CDR3 nucleotides are TGTGCCAGCAGTGAGGGACAGGGGGCTTTCGGAGCTTTCTTT. Translation gives CASSEGQGAFGAFF.

The gene calls are TRBV5-4 and TRBJ2-7; a weak D match, TRBD2 (5 bases). V lost 2 bases and J 4 bases, leaving 13 bases between the germline ends. The germline CDR1 and CDR2 sequences are SGHNT and YYREEE (reference sequence). This CDR3 spans 14 amino acids. CDR3 sequence reads: CASSFDEGDYEQYF. The DNA for the CDR3 is TGTGCCAGCAGCTTCGATGAGGGAGATTACGAGCAGTACTTC.

The chain joins TRBV19 to TRBJ2-7; a weak D match, TRBD1 (5 bases). CDR1 is LNHDA and CDR2 is SQIVND in the germline V gene (reference sequence). The CDR3 totals 15 residues. The V and J ends lost 6 bases and 3 bases respectively, with 18 bases between them. In DNA form, the CDR3 reads TGTGCCAGTAGACATCTTGGGCCCCAGGGCTACGAGCAGTACTTC. Protein: CASRHLGPQGYEQYF.

This clone is called medium-sized based on its frequency. The V and J genes are TRBV5-6 and TRBJ1-1; TRBD1 is a possible D gene (6 bases). Germline V gives CDR1 SGHDT, CDR2 YYEEEE. This CDR3 comprises 12 residues. Deletions cut 4 bases from V and 8 bases from J, with 12 bases between. The CDR3 sequence: CASSLGDIEAFF. The CDR3 bases are TGTGCCAGCAGCCTTGGGGACATCGAAGCTTTCTTT.

The gene calls are TRBV2 and TRBJ2-2; TRBD1 aligns across 8 bases. Germline V CDR1 and CDR2: SNHLY, FYNNEI. The J segment lost 6 bases and the V segment lost 5 bases, leaving 5 bases of the junction unmatched. This CDR3 comprises 14 residues. This CDR3 reads CASSSTGAAGELFF. CDR3 DNA sequence: TGTGCCAGCAGTTCGACAGGGGCGGCCGGGGAGCTGTTTTTT.

The chain has TRBV5-1 and TRBJ2-7; D uncertain. CDR1 and CDR2 (germline): SGHRS, YFSETQ. CDR3 length: 12 amino acids. Deletions cut 1 base from V and 1 base from J, with 3 bases between. The CDR3 DNA follows: TGCGCCAGCAGCTTGCCGTCCTACGAGCAGTACTTC. Encoded protein: CASSLPSYEQYF.

As DNA, the CDR3 is TGTGCCAGCAGCCAACGGGGAAACACCATATATTTT. Its protein product is CASSQRGNTIYF. The chain is built from TRBV11-3 and TRBJ1-3; no clear D. The CDR3 totals 12 residues. The V and J ends lost 5 bases and 4 bases respectively, with 6 bases between them. CDR1 is SGHNT, CDR2 YENEEA, per germline.

V and J are TRBV13 and TRBJ2-1; 7 bases fit TRBD2. Germline CDR1 PRHDT, CDR2 FYEKMQ (reference sequence). There are 18 residues in the CDR3. After removal of 0 bases from V and 1 base from J, the junction contained 9 bases not matched to a gene. The CDR3 nucleotides read TGTGCCAGCAGCTTAGGACTGGGGCGGGAGTGGTCCTACAATGAGCAGTTCTTC. As protein: CASSLGLGREWSYNEQFF. The variable domain in full, completed from reference TRBV13 and TRBJ2-1, reads AAGVIQSPRHLIKEKRETATLKCYPIPRHDTVYWYQQGPGQDPQFLISFYEKMQSDKGSIPDRFSAQQFSDYHSELNMSSLELGDSALYFCASSLGLGREWSYNEQFFGPGTRLTVL.

The rearrangement uses TRBV5-5 and TRBJ2-1, with TRBD2 identical over 9 bases. The ends lost 4 bases at V and 10 bases at J; junction bases unmatched: 9. The CDR3 is 14 amino acids. Germline CDR1 reads SGHKS; CDR2 reads YYEKEE (reference sequence). The CDR3 DNA follows: TGTGCCAGCAGCCTTGTGGTGCGGGGGGGGGAGCAGTTCTTC. As protein: CASSLVVRGGEQFF.

V usage is TRBV27 and J usage is TRBJ1-2; TRBD1 matches 8 bases. The CDR3 covers 18 residues. Germline loops: CDR1 MNHEY, CDR2 SMNVEV (reference sequence). J was trimmed by 0 bases and V by 6 bases; bases with no gene match: 15. The CDR3 nucleotides are TGTGCCAGCAGCATCCGTCTGGGACAGGCAGACTCTAACTATGGCTACACCTTC. Translation gives CASSIRLGQADSNYGYTF.

This chain's CDR3 is CASSNPGQWTSGGSNEQFF. The CDR3 DNA reads as TGTGCCAGCAGCAATCCGGGACAGTGGACTAGCGGGGGGAGTAATGAGCAGTTCTTC. The V gene is TRBV5-5, the J gene TRBJ2-1, with 14 bases lining up with TRBD2. Unmatched junction bases numbered 16, after V lost 4 bases and J lost 7 bases. This CDR3 spans 19 amino acids. Looked up from germline, CDR1 is SGHKS and CDR2 is YYEKEE (reference sequence).

The genes are TRBV4-1 and TRBJ1-1, with no clear D. Germline V CDR1 and CDR2: MGHRA, YSYEKL. V was cut by 5 bases and J by 0 bases, with 13 bases left in between. This CDR3 region has 15 residues. The CDR3 DNA is TGCGCCAGCAGCGCAAGCAGCGGCCTGAACACTGAAGCTTTCTTT. Protein: CASSASSGLNTEAFF.

The rearrangement uses TRBV18 and TRBJ2-7, with a weak D call TRBD1 (6 bases). CDR3 length: 15 amino acids. V was shortened by 3 bases and J by 2 bases, with 14 bases between the two germline ends. Germline V gene lookup returns CDR1 KGHSH and CDR2 LQKENI. CDR3 residues: CASSPPTGFAYEQYF. The DNA of the CDR3 is TGTGCCAGCTCACCTCCGACAGGCTTCGCCTACGAGCAGTACTTC.

The chain combines TRBV5-1 with TRBJ2-1; 8 nucleotides agree with TRBD2. Germline trimming cut 4 bases from V and 4 bases from J; bases unmatched to any gene: 4. The CDR3 loop spans 14 amino acids. The V gene's germline CDR1 is SGHRS and CDR2 YFSETQ. The CDR3 here is CASSVRGGYNEQFF. DNA for the CDR3: TGCGCCAGCAGCGTTCGGGGGGGGTACAATGAGCAGTTCTTC.

The chain employs TRBV5-1 and TRBJ2-7; D may be TRBD1 (6 bases). The J call may be in error: the DNA end matches TRBJ2-5 better. The CDR3 has 16 residues. CDR1 SGHRS and CDR2 YFSETQ come from the germline V gene. CDR3 sequence: CASSITGTNLQETQYF. The CDR3 DNA reads TGCGCCAGCAGCATTACCGGGACAAATTTACAAGAGACCCAGTACTTC.

The genes are TRBV18 and TRBJ2-7, with D perhaps matching TRBD2 (6 bases). Per the germline V gene, CDR1 is KGHSH and CDR2 is LQKENI. The CDR3 consists of 14 residues. Trimming left V 3 bases short and J 7 bases short, with 16 bases between. The CDR3 region has the DNA TGTGCCAGCTCACCGGGCGGGGCCACGGGGGAGCAGTACTTC. It codes for CASSPGGATGEQYF.

V gene TRBV1 combines with J gene TRBJ2-7; no DNA check was done on the table's D call, TRBD2. TRBV1 is flagged as a pseudogene. The CDR3 runs to 15 residues. CDR3: CTSSSGRGNSYEQYF. CDR3 DNA sequence: TGCACCAGCTCCTCCGGTAGAGGGAACTCCTACGAGCAGTACTTC.

This chain connects TRBV25-1 to TRBJ1-2, with 9 bases matching TRBD1. There are 14 residues in the CDR3. From germline, CDR1 is MGHDK and CDR2 SYGVNS. V shed 1 base and J 4 bases; nucleotides not matched to a gene: 1. CDR3 coding DNA: TGTGCCAGCAGTGAATGGGGACAGGGCTATGGCTACACCTTC. Protein sequence: CASSEWGQGYGYTF.